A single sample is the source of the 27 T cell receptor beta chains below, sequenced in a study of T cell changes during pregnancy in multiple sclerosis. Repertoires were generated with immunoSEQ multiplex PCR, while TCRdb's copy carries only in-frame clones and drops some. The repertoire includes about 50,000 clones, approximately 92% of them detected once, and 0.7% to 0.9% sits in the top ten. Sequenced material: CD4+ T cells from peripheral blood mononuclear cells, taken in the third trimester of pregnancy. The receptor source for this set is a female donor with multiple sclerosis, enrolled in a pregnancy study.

The CDR3 loop reads CASSLGGQKSYEQYF. CDR3 nucleotides: TGTGCCAGCAGCTTAGGGGGACAGAAATCCTACGAGCAGTACTTC. This rearrangement joins TRBV7-6 to TRBJ2-7; 7 nucleotides align to TRBD1. Germline CDR1 and CDR2: SGHVS and FNYEAQ. The CDR3 has 15 amino acids. Unmatched junction bases numbered 4, after V lost 1 base and J lost 1 base.

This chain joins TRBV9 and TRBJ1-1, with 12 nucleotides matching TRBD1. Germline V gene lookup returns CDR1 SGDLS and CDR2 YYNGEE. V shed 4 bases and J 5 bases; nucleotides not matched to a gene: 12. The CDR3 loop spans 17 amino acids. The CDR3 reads CASSSIGGQGARTEAFF. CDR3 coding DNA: TGTGCCAGCAGCTCCATAGGGGGACAGGGGGCGCGGACTGAAGCTTTCTTT.

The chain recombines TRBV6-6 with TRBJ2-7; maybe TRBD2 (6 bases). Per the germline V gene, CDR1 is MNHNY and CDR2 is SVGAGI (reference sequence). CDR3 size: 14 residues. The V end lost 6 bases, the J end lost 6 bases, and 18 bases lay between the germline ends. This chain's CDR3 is CASRHPARGSEQYF. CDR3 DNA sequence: TGTGCCAGCAGACATCCCGCCCGGGGGTCCGAGCAGTACTTC.

CDR3 loop: CASSDIRTYDGSPLHF. The CDR3 region has the DNA TGTGCCAGCAGTGATATTAGGACTTATGATGGTTCACCCCTCCACTTT. The chain carries TRBV2 and TRBJ1-6; no clear D. CDR3 size: 16 residues. Germline-derived CDR1 and CDR2 are SNHLY and FYNNEI. V gave up 3 bases and J gave up 9 bases, with 18 bases separating them.

CDR3 DNA: TGCGCCAGCAGCCTGATCGGACTAGCGGCAGATACGCAGTATTTT. Translating gives CASSLIGLAADTQYF. The rearrangement joins TRBV4-3 to TRBJ2-3, with 10 bases fitting TRBD2. Germline CDR1 is LGHNA and CDR2 is YSLEER. V shed 4 bases and J 4 bases; nucleotides not matched to a gene: 5. There are 15 residues in the CDR3.

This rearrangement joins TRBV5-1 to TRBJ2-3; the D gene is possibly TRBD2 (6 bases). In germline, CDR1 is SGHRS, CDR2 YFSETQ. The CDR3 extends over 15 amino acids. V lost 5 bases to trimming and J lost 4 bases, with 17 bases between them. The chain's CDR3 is CASSPPAGSPDTQYF. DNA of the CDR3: TGCGCCAGCAGTCCTCCGGCGGGGAGCCCAGATACGCAGTATTTT.

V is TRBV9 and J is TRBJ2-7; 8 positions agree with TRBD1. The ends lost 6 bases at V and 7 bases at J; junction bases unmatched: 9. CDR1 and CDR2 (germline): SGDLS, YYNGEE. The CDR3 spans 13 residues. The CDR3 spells CASTLDRVGEQYF. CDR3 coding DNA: TGTGCCAGCACCCTGGACAGGGTTGGAGAGCAGTACTTC.

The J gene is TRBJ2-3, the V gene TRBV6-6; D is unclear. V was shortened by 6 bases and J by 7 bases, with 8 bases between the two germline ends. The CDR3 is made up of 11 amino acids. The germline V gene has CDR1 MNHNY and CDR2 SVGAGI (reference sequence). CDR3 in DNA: TGTGCCAGCAGCGAGCCAAATACGCAGTATTTT. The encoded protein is CASSEPNTQYF.

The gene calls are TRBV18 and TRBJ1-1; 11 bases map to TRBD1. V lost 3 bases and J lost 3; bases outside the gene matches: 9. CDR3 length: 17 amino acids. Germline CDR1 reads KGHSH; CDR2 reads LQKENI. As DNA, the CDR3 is TGTGCCAGCTCACCGAGGGGACAGGGGGTAAGGGACACTGAAGCTTTCTTT. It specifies CASSPRGQGVRDTEAFF.

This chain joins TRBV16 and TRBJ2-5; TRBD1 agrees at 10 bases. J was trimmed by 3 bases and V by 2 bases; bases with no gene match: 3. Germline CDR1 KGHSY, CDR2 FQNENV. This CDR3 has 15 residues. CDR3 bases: TGTGCCAGCAGCCAACGTGGGACAGGGGAAGAGACCCAGTACTTC. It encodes CASSQRGTGEETQYF.

The CDR3 nucleotides read TGTGCCAGCAGCCAACTTAGTGGACAGAGCTACGAGCAGTACTTC. Protein product: CASSQLSGQSYEQYF. The rearrangement uses TRBV16 and TRBJ2-7, with D maybe TRBD1 (6 bases). The CDR3 covers 15 residues. Germline CDR1 is KGHSY and CDR2 is FQNENV. Trimming shortened V by 2 bases and J by 3 bases, and 14 bases separated the two germline ends.

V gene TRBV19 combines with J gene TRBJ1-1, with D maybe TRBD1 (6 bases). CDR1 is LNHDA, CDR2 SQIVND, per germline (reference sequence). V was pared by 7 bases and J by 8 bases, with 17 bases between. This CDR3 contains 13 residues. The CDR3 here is CASTRQAQGEAFF. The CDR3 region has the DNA TGTGCCAGTACGAGACAGGCCCAGGGGGAAGCTTTCTTT.

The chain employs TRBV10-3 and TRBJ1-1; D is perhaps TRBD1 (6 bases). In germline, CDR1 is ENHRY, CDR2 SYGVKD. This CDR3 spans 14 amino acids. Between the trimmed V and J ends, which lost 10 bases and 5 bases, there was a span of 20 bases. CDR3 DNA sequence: TGTGCCACAAAAGAGGGGCAGGGGTGGACTGAAGCTTTCTTT. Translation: CATKEGQGWTEAFF.

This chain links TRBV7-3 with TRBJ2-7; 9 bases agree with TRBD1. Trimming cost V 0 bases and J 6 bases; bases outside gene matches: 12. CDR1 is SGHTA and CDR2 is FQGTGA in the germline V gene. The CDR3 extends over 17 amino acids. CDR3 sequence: CASSLTAPGTGYVEQYF. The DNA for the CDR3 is TGTGCCAGCAGCTTAACAGCGCCCGGGACAGGGTATGTCGAGCAGTACTTC.

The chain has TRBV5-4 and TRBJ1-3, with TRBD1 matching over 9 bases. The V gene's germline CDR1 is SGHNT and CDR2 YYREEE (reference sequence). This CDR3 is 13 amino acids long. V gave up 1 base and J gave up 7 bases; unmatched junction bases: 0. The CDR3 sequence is CASSLTGGNTIYF. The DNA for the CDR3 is TGTGCCAGCAGCTTGACAGGGGGCAACACCATATATTTT. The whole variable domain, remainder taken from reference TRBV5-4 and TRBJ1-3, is ETGVTQSPTHLIKTRGQQVTLRCSSQSGHNTVSWYQQALGQGPQFIFQYYREEENGRGNFPPRFSGLQFPNYSSELNVNALELDDSALYLCASSLTGGNTIYFGEGSWLTVV.

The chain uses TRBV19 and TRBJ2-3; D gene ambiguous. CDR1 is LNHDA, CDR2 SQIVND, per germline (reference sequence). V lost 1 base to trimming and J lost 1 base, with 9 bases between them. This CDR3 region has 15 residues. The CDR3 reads CASSIGSGRTDTQYF. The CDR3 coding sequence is TGTGCCAGTAGTATAGGTTCAGGTCGCACAGATACGCAGTATTTT.

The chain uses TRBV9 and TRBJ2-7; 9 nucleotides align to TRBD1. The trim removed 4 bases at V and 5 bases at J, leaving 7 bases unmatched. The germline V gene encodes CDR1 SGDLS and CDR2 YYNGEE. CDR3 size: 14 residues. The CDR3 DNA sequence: TGTGCCAGCAGCCCACGGGACAGGGCGCACGAGCAGTACTTC. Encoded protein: CASSPRDRAHEQYF.

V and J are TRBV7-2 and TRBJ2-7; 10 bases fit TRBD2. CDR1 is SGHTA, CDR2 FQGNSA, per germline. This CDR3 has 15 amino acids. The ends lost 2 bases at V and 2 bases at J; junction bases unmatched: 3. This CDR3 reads CASSLNSGGTYEQYF. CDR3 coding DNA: TGTGCCAGCAGCTTAAATAGCGGGGGGACCTACGAGCAGTACTTC.

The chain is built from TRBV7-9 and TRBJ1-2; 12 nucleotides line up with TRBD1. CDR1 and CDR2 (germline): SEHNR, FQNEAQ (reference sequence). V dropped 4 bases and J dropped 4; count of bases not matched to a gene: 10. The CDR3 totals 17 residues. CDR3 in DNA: TGTGCCAGCAGCTCTTCCGGGACAGGGGGCTCGGGCTATGGCTACACCTTC. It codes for CASSSSGTGGSGYGYTF.

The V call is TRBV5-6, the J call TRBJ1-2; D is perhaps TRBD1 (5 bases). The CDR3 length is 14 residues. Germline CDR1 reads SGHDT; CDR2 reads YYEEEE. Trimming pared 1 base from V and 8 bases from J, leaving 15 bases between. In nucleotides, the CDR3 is TGTGCCAGCAGCTTGAGAGGCTGGAGGGGAGGCTACACCTTC. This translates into CASSLRGWRGGYTF.

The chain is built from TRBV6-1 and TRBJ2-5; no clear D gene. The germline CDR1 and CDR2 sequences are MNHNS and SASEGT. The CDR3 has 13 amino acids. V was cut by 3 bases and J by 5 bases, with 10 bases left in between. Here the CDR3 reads CASSEFVSETQYF. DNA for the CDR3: TGTGCCAGCAGTGAGTTTGTCAGTGAGACCCAGTACTTC.

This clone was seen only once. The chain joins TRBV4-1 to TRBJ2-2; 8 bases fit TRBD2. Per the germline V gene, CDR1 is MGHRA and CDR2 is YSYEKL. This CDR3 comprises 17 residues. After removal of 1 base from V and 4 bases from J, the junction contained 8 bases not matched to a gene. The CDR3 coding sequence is TGCGCCAGCAGCCAAGGCCGCGGGGGGCGAGTCACCGGGGAGCTGTTTTTT. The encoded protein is CASSQGRGGRVTGELFF.

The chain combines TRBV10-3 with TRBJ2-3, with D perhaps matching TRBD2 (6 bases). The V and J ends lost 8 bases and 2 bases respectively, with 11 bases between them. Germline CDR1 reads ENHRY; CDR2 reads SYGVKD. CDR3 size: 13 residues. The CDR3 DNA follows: TGTGCCATCTACGGGGGAGTCACAGATACGCAGTATTTT. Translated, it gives CAIYGGVTDTQYF.

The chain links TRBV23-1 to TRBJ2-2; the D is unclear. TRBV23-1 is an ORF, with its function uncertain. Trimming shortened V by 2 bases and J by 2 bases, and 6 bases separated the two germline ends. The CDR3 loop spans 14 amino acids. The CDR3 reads CASSQLSNTGELFF. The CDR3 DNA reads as TGCGCCAGCAGTCAACTAAGCAACACCGGGGAGCTGTTTTTT.

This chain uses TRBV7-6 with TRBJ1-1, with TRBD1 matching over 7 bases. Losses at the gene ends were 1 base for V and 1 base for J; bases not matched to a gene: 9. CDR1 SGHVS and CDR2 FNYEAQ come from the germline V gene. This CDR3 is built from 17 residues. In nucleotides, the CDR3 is TGTGCCAGCAGCTTAGTTGGAGGGGGCGCGGGGAACACTGAAGCTTTCTTT. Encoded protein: CASSLVGGGAGNTEAFF.

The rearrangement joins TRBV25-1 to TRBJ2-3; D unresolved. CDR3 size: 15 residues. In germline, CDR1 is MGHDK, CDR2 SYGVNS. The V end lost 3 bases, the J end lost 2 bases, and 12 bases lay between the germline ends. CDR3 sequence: CASSDRGRFTDTQYF. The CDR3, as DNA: TGTGCCAGCAGTGATAGAGGCAGATTCACAGATACGCAGTATTTT.

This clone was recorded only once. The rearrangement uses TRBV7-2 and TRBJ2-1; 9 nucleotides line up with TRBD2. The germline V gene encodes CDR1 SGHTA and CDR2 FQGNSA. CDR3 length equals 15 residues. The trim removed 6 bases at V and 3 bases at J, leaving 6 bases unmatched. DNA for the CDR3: TGTGCCAGCAGATACCGCGGGGGGGGCTACAATGAGCAGTTCTTC. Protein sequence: CASRYRGGGYNEQFF.